Listed here are 28 T cell receptor beta chains from one sample, sequenced in a study of T-cell reconstitution after alpha-beta-depleted transplantation in children. The authors prepared the TCRbeta library with unique molecular identifiers. TCRdb fed the PCR reads into MiXCR, producing one record per CDR3 protein. This sample carries about 830,000 distinct CDR3 sequences, roughly 15% of them seen once, and the ten largest clones take about 4.6%. Sequencing was performed on PBMCs, mostly from graft donor cells, taken 360 days after TCRalphabeta/CD19-depleted stem cell transplant. These receptors were taken from a male patient younger than 18 who had a stem cell transplant for acute lymphoblastic leukemia, so the T cells may come from the graft donor.

This clonotype has more than one count but fewer than ten. This chain connects TRBV5-1 to TRBJ1-2, with 11 bases aligning to TRBD1. The CDR3 has 17 amino acids. CDR1 is SGHRS, CDR2 YFSETQ, per germline. With V trimmed by 4 bases and J by 0 bases, 8 bases remained unmatched. The CDR3 region has the DNA TGCGCCAGCAGCCCCCCTCCGGGACAGGGGGCTAACTATGGCTACACCTTC. It yields the protein CASSPPPGQGANYGYTF.

The rearrangement joins TRBV10-3 to TRBJ2-1, with D possibly being TRBD1 or TRBD2 (6 bases each). The germline V gene has CDR1 ENHRY and CDR2 SYGVKD. Trimming took off 2 bases at V and 7 bases at J, with 12 bases between the two ends. CDR3 length equals 14 residues. CDR3 DNA sequence: TGTGCCATCAGTGAGGGGGGGCGCGGGAATGAGCAGTTCTTC. It translates to CAISEGGRGNEQFF.

This clonotype came up many times. The rearrangement uses TRBV12-3 or TRBV12-4 and TRBJ1-3; D not certain. The V gene lost 4 bases and the J gene lost 7 bases, with 11 bases spanning the gap. CDR3 length equals 13 residues. This chain's CDR3 is CASSSPGSNTIYF. The CDR3 DNA follows: TGTGCCAGCAGTTCTCCAGGCTCGAACACCATATATTTT.

The chain couples TRBV19 to TRBJ2-7, with 7 nucleotides matching TRBD1. V gave up 7 bases and J gave up 3 bases; unmatched junction bases: 9. Looked up from germline, CDR1 is LNHDA and CDR2 is SQIVND (reference sequence). This CDR3 comprises 14 residues. The CDR3 DNA sequence: TGTGCCAGTACCAAAGACAGGGACGGCTACGAGCAGTACTTC. Residues: CASTKDRDGYEQYF. Variable domain in full (rest from reference TRBV19 and TRBJ2-7): DGGITQSPKYLFRKEGQNVTLSCEQNLNHDAMYWYRQDPGQGLRLIYYSQIVNDFQKGDIAEGYSVSREKKESFPLTVTSAQKNPTAFYLCASTKDRDGYEQYFGPGTRLTVT.

This sequence joins TRBV4-1 and TRBJ2-7, with 10 bases aligning to TRBD1. V shed 3 bases, J shed 1 base, and the junction held 3 bases outside the gene matches. Germline V gene lookup returns CDR1 MGHRA and CDR2 YSYEKL. The CDR3 has 15 amino acids. CDR3 sequence reads: CASSQGQGSSYEQYF. The CDR3 nucleotides read TGCGCCAGCAGCCAGGGACAGGGGTCATCCTACGAGCAGTACTTC.

CDR3 DNA: TGCGCCAGCAGCCCGCGACCCCGGGGAGCTGCCTTCGAGCAGTACTTC. This translates into CASSPRPRGAAFEQYF. The J gene is TRBJ2-7, the V gene TRBV5-1; D possibly corresponds to TRBD2 (5 bases). Germline V gene lookup returns CDR1 SGHRS and CDR2 YFSETQ. Trimming took off 4 bases at V and 6 bases at J, with 23 bases between the two ends. The CDR3 is made up of 16 amino acids.

This rearrangement joins TRBV7-9 to TRBJ2-7; D gene uncertain. The CDR3 runs 14 residues. Trimming took off 3 bases at V and 1 base at J, with 10 bases between the two ends. Germline CDR1 reads SEHNR; CDR2 reads FQNEAQ (reference sequence). Written as DNA, the CDR3 is TGTGCCAGCAGCTTCGAGACGGTTTCCTACGAGCAGTACTTC. Its protein product is CASSFETVSYEQYF.

The rearrangement joins TRBV9 to TRBJ2-7, with D hard to call. Germline V gene lookup returns CDR1 SGDLS and CDR2 YYNGEE. V was pared by 4 bases and J by 3 bases, with 17 bases between. The CDR3 is made up of 15 amino acids. The CDR3 is CASSPAWSGNYEQYF. The DNA for the CDR3 is TGTGCCAGCAGCCCTGCGTGGTCGGGTAACTACGAGCAGTACTTC.

The chain has TRBV30 and TRBJ2-7; D might be TRBD1 (6 bases). The germline gives CDR1 GTSNPN, CDR2 SVGIG (reference sequence). The CDR3 loop spans 14 amino acids. The ends were cut back, 0 bases at V and 3 bases at J, with 12 bases in the middle. The CDR3: CAWSVQQGHYEQYF. CDR3 DNA sequence: TGTGCCTGGAGTGTACAGCAGGGACACTACGAGCAGTACTTC.

This clonotype was observed a single time. The rearrangement uses TRBV18 and TRBJ2-3, with 8 nucleotides matching TRBD2. Losses at the gene ends were 8 bases for V and 4 bases for J; bases not matched to a gene: 17. CDR1 and CDR2 (germline): KGHSH, LQKENI. The length of the CDR3 is 17 residues. The CDR3 loop reads CASTSKGLVSPPDTQYF. The DNA of the CDR3 is TGTGCCAGCACATCAAAGGGACTAGTTTCCCCACCAGATACGCAGTATTTT.

In this sample, this clonotype turned up a few times. The rearrangement links TRBV12-3 or TRBV12-4 to TRBJ2-1, with 8 bases fitting TRBD1. J was trimmed by 4 bases and V by 4 bases; bases with no gene match: 12. The CDR3 has 17 amino acids. CDR3 protein: CASSSLGGTGPYNEQFF. For the CDR3, the DNA is TGTGCCAGCAGTTCCCTAGGGGGGACAGGACCGTACAATGAGCAGTTCTTC.

This clonotype showed up many times. The chain employs TRBV7-2 and TRBJ1-2; D gene unclear. V was shortened by 0 bases and J by 5 bases, with 10 bases between the two germline ends. This CDR3 spans 14 amino acids. The germline V gene encodes CDR1 SGHTA and CDR2 FQGNSA. CDR3 amino acids: CASSLAGSVYGYTF. As DNA, the CDR3 is TGTGCCAGCAGCTTAGCAGGCTCAGTATATGGCTACACCTTC.

The V call is TRBV6-5, the J call TRBJ2-6; the match to TRBD1 covers 8 bases. V shed 1 base and J 0 bases; nucleotides not matched to a gene: 8. The germline V gene encodes CDR1 MNHEY and CDR2 SVGAGI. The CDR3 runs to 19 residues. The chain's CDR3 is CASSYYGGQVLSGANVLTF. The CDR3 DNA reads as TGTGCCAGCAGTTACTATGGGGGACAGGTGCTCTCTGGGGCCAACGTCCTGACTTTC.

CDR3: CASSLNRVGAFF. CDR3 DNA sequence: TGCGCCAGCAGCTTGAACAGGGTTGGGGCTTTCTTT. The chain carries TRBV5-1 and TRBJ1-1; tentative D call: TRBD1 (6 bases). Germline values: CDR1 SGHRS, CDR2 YFSETQ. Trimming shortened V by 1 base and J by 11 bases, and 12 bases separated the two germline ends. CDR3 length: 12 amino acids.

The genes are TRBV7-3 and TRBJ2-2; possible D gene TRBD2, 6 bases. V lost 11 bases to trimming and J lost 5 bases, with 18 bases between them. The CDR3 consists of 14 residues. Germline values: CDR1 SGHTA, CDR2 FQGTGA. For the CDR3, the DNA is TGTGCCGGAAGGGGAGCGGGCGGGACCGGGGAGCTGTTTTTT. It yields the protein CAGRGAGGTGELFF.

This clonotype was detected only a few times. The chain links TRBV25-1 to TRBJ2-2, with D hard to call. The CDR3 totals 18 residues. The germline V and J ends were trimmed by 2 bases and 6 bases, with 22 bases remaining between them. Germline V lookup: CDR1 MGHDK, CDR2 SYGVNS. CDR3 bases: TGTGCCAGCAGTGAAGAATTAGCAGCAACCAACTTACCCGGGGAGCTGTTTTTT. Residues: CASSEELAATNLPGELFF.

The chain links TRBV6-5 to TRBJ1-1; unclear D gene. The CDR3 covers 15 residues. CDR1 and CDR2 (germline): MNHEY, SVGAGI. The V gene lost 5 bases and the J gene lost 4 bases, with 17 bases spanning the gap. CDR3 loop: CASSHARARRTEAFF. CDR3 coding DNA: TGTGCCAGCAGTCACGCCCGGGCCCGTCGCACTGAAGCTTTCTTT.

The V and J genes are TRBV6-2 or TRBV6-3 and TRBJ2-1, with 13 bases identical to TRBD2. Germline V gene lookup returns CDR1 MNHEY and CDR2 SVGEGT. The V gene end was trimmed by 2 bases and the J gene end by 15 bases; junction bases not matched to a gene: 13. This CDR3 is built from 16 residues. CDR3 amino acids: CASSYPRTSGRTGTFF. CDR3 sequence (DNA): TGTGCCAGCAGTTACCCTAGGACTAGCGGGAGAACAGGAACGTTCTTC.

The rearrangement links TRBV18 to TRBJ2-7; a weak D match, TRBD1 (6 bases). CDR1 and CDR2 (germline): KGHSH, LQKENI. Trimming took 1 base from V and 3 from J, leaving 25 bases between them. This CDR3 has 19 residues. Here the CDR3 reads CASSPQSIDRHSIIYEQYF. In DNA, the CDR3 is TGTGCCAGCTCACCACAGTCAATAGACAGGCACAGCATAATCTACGAGCAGTACTTC.

This clonotype was recorded a few times. The rearrangement joins TRBV7-9 to TRBJ2-7; 8 nucleotides line up with TRBD1. V shed 5 bases, J shed 3 bases, and the junction held 9 bases outside the gene matches. The CDR3 extends over 15 amino acids. Germline V gene sequence: CDR1 SEHNR, CDR2 FQNEAQ (reference sequence). The CDR3: CASSKGTGRHYEQYF. In DNA form, the CDR3 reads TGTGCCAGCAGCAAAGGGACAGGAAGACACTACGAGCAGTACTTC.

This clonotype appeared a few times. The CDR3 loop is CASRGQGGYGYTF. The CDR3 DNA reads TGTGCCAGCAGAGGACAGGGGGGTTATGGCTACACCTTC. The rearrangement uses TRBV12-3 or TRBV12-4 and TRBJ1-2, with 10 bases lining up with TRBD1. J gave up 5 bases and V 6 bases, and 3 bases lay outside the gene matches. This CDR3 region has 13 residues.

This clonotype has more than one count but fewer than ten. The CDR3 here is CASSPPDTGELFF. Here the CDR3 DNA reads TGCGCCAGCAGCCCCCCGGACACCGGGGAGCTGTTTTTT. This rearrangement joins TRBV5-1 to TRBJ2-2; D gene uncertain. The V gene's germline CDR1 is SGHRS and CDR2 YFSETQ. Trimming took off 4 bases at V and 3 bases at J, with 7 bases between the two ends. The CDR3 spans 13 residues. Using reference TRBV5-1 and TRBJ2-2 for the parts outside the CDR3, the full variable domain is KAGVTQTPRYLIKTRGQQVTLSCSPISGHRSVSWYQQTPGQGLQFLFEYFSETQRNKGNFPGRFSGRQFSNSRSEMNVSTLELGDSALYLCASSPPDTGELFFGEGSRLTVL.

This clonotype was found a few times. The chain employs TRBV15 and TRBJ2-1; TRBD1 aligns across 11 bases. Germline-derived CDR1 and CDR2 are LNHNV and YYDKDF (reference sequence). V lost 3 bases, J lost 7 bases, and 8 bases stayed unmatched. The CDR3 loop spans 16 amino acids. The CDR3 reads CATSSLDRGLQNEQFF. CDR3 sequence (DNA): TGTGCCACCAGCAGCCTGGACAGGGGGCTTCAGAATGAGCAGTTCTTC. The variable domain in full, completed from reference TRBV15 and TRBJ2-1, reads DAMVIQNPRYQVTQFGKPVTLSCSQTLNHNVMYWYQQKSSQAPKLLFHYYDKDFNNEADTPDNFQSRRPNTSFCFLDIRSPGLGDTAMYLCATSSLDRGLQNEQFFGPGTRLTVL.

This clonotype showed up many times. The junction departs from the called germline gene at one end, perhaps through a read error. V usage is TRBV5-1 and J usage is TRBJ2-1, with D tentatively TRBD1 (6 bases). Germline CDR1 reads SGHRS; CDR2 reads YFSETQ. CDR3 length: 15 residues. CDR3 region: CASSLRQGGYNEQFF. The CDR3 DNA reads TGTGCCAGCAGTTTGAGGCAAGGGGGCTACAATGAGCAGTTCTTC. Complete variable domain (other parts from reference TRBV5-1 and TRBJ2-1): KAGVTQTPRYLIKTRGQQVTLSCSPISGHRSVSWYQQTPGQGLQFLFEYFSETQRNKGNFPGRFSGRQFSNSRSEMNVSTLELGDSALYLCASSLRQGGYNEQFFGPGTRLTVL.

This clonotype was seen at least ten times. The rearrangement links TRBV20-1 to TRBJ1-3, with a possible D match to TRBD1 (5 bases). Germline CDR1 is DFQATT and CDR2 is SNEGSKA (reference sequence). Trimming left V 5 bases short and J 8 bases short, with 13 bases between. This CDR3 spans 12 amino acids. DNA for the CDR3: TGCAGTGCTCTGGGACCTTTGGACACCATATATTTT. Its translation: CSALGPLDTIYF.

This clonotype showed up many times. The rearrangement joins TRBV7-2 to TRBJ2-1; 8 bases match TRBD2. Germline V gene data show CDR1 as SGHTA and CDR2 as FQGNSA. This CDR3 comprises 15 residues. Trimming cost V 0 bases and J 8 bases; bases outside gene matches: 6. The CDR3 region is CASSLAGLGYYEQFF. CDR3 nucleotide sequence: TGTGCCAGCAGCTTAGCGGGACTAGGGTACTATGAGCAGTTCTTC.

The chain joins TRBV6-1 to TRBJ2-7; TRBD2 matches at 11 bases. CDR3 length equals 16 residues. Unmatched junction bases numbered 11, after V lost 5 bases and J lost 5 bases. CDR1 MNHNS and CDR2 SASEGT come from the germline V gene. This chain's CDR3 is CASSPRTSGYRHEQYF. The CDR3 region has the DNA TGTGCCAGCAGTCCCAGGACTAGCGGGTATCGCCACGAGCAGTACTTC.

This clonotype has only a few counts. The chain combines TRBV9 with TRBJ2-1; D is perhaps TRBD2 (6 bases). Germline CDR1 reads SGDLS; CDR2 reads YYNGEE. This CDR3 is 16 amino acids long. V was clipped by 1 base and J by 6 bases, with 17 bases between them. For the CDR3, the DNA is TGTGCCAGCAGCGTAAATGGGGGAGGTCTCCTCAATGAGCAGTTCTTC. This codes for CASSVNGGGLLNEQFF.